These T cell receptor beta chains were read from a single sample in a study of T-cell memory formation after mild COVID-19. In TCRdb, the 5' RACE reads were re-called with MiXCR into one record per CDR3 protein. The table shows some 440,000 distinct CDR3 sequences, with 20% to 30% occurring only once. The sample consisted of PBMCs or a T cell subset sorted from them (not recorded which). Source of these receptors: an adult woman who had mild COVID-19 (a few samples of this study predate the infection). Cell type and time point are not known. Both conserved end residues are part of each CDR3. D genes are given only for firm matches. Some rows mark clone size as missing; the rest say once, few, many or name a class of expanded clone.

j_call clone_size d_call v_call cdr3_nt cdr3_aa
TRBJ2-3 . . TRBV12-3/TRBV12-4 TGTGCCAGCAGTTTCGACCAACTGGGGACGCAGTATTTT CASSFDQLGTQYF
TRBJ2-1 . . TRBV5-6 TGTGCCAGCAGCTTGGGGGAGCAACTCAATGAGCAGTTCTTC CASSLGEQLNEQFF
TRBJ2-3 few TRBD2 TRBV12-3/TRBV12-4 TGTGCCAGCATTCCTACTGGGACTAGCGGGGCGAGTACCACAGATACGCAGTATTTT CASIPTGTSGASTTDTQYF
TRBJ2-1 . . TRBV9 TGTGCCAGCAGCGCCCGGAGTATGAAGCAGTTCTTC CASSARSMKQFF
TRBJ2-7 . TRBD1 TRBV6-5 TGTGCCAGCATTCATGGACAGGGGGCTGGCGAGCAGTACTTC CASIHGQGAGEQYF
TRBJ2-7 . . TRBV5-6 TGTGCCAGCAGCCCAACTAGTGTCCACGAGCAGTACTTC CASSPTSVHEQYF
TRBJ2-7 few . TRBV20-1 TGCAGTGCCCCTCGGTGGGAGACCTACGAGCAGTACTTC CSAPRWETYEQYF
TRBJ1-1 . TRBD1 TRBV6-5 TGTGCCAGCGCCTTCGGACAGGGACTTCGTAGTCGCACTGAAGCTTTCTTT CASAFGQGLRSRTEAFF
TRBJ2-3 few TRBD2 TRBV29-1 TGCAGCGTTGAATTCCGGCCCGGGACTAGCTTTCGATCAGATACGCAGTATTTT CSVEFRPGTSFRSDTQYF
TRBJ1-2 . TRBD1 TRBV12-3/TRBV12-4 TGTGCCAGCAGTCCAATTCAGGGGGACGCGGGCTACACCTTC CASSPIQGDAGYTF
TRBJ2-2 few . TRBV20-1 TGCAGTGCTAGAGAGAGGACCACAAACACCGGGGAGCTGTTTTTT CSARERTTNTGELFF
TRBJ1-2 . . TRBV2 TGTGCCAGCAGCCGGGAGATGATAAACTATGGCTACACCTTC CASSREMINYGYTF
TRBJ1-3 many TRBD1 TRBV5-5 TGTGCCAGCACAGGACCCGGGACAGCCAACACCATATATTTT CASTGPGTANTIYF
TRBJ2-1 . . TRBV20-1 TGCAGTGCTAGTAGAGGAGCCCTCTCCTACAATGAGCAGTTCTTC CSASRGALSYNEQFF
TRBJ2-5 few . TRBV27 TGTGCCAGCAGTCCGGGCGACAGGTTCCAAGAGACCCAGTACTTC CASSPGDRFQETQYF
TRBJ1-1 . TRBD1 TRBV12-3/TRBV12-4 TGTGCCAGCAGGGCGGGACAGTTGAACACTGAAGCTTTCTTT CASRAGQLNTEAFF
TRBJ2-1 . . TRBV11-2 TGTGCCAGCAGCCAAGGGACTTTGTTGAATGAGCAGTTCTTC CASSQGTLLNEQFF
TRBJ2-5 few . TRBV11-1 TGTGCCAGCAGCTTAGTGGACAGAAGCCAAGAGACCCAGTACTTC CASSLVDRSQETQYF
TRBJ2-7 . . TRBV11-2 TGTGCCAGCAGCTTAGAGAACAGATACTACGAGCAGTACTTC CASSLENRYYEQYF
TRBJ1-2 few . TRBV4-2 TGTGCCAGCAGCCAACCGCGACAGAACTATGGCTACACCTTC CASSQPRQNYGYTF
TRBJ2-1 . . TRBV12-3/TRBV12-4 TGTGCCAGCTCCATAGTTGGGGGTAAAAATGAGCAGTTCTTC CASSIVGGKNEQFF
TRBJ2-5 once TRBD1 TRBV15 TGTACCACCAGCGGATCCACAGGGGGCGGAGAGACCCAGTACTTC CTTSGSTGGGETQYF
TRBJ2-3 few TRBD2 TRBV4-1 TGCGCCAGCAGCCAAGGGCCTAGCGGGGCCGATACGCAGTATTTT CASSQGPSGADTQYF
TRBJ2-1 . TRBD2 TRBV24-1 TGTGCCACCAGTGGTTCTAGCGGGAGGGAGAGCTCCTACAATGAGCAGTTCTTC CATSGSSGRESSYNEQFF
TRBJ2-5 few TRBD2 TRBV29-1 TGCAGCGTTGGCATAGCGGGAGAGACCCAGTACTTC CSVGIAGETQYF
TRBJ2-3 few TRBD1 TRBV5-5 TGTGCCAGCAGCTGGGGGACAGGCCTCACAGATACGCAGTATTTT CASSWGTGLTDTQYF
TRBJ2-7 . TRBD2 TRBV30 TGTGCCTGTAGTAGCGGGAGTCCCAACGAGCAGTACTTC CACSSGSPNEQYF
TRBJ2-7 few . TRBV2 TGTGCCAGCGGGCCCCCCCGTGACGAGCAGTACTTC CASGPPRDEQYF
TRBJ2-5 few . TRBV4-2 TGTGCCAGCAGCCAAGATGGGCTAACGCCCACCCAGTACTTC CASSQDGLTPTQYF
TRBJ2-1 few TRBD2 TRBV6-5 TGTGCCAGCAGCCCGAGGGGACTAGCGCGGAGCTCCTACAATGAGCAGTTCTTC CASSPRGLARSSYNEQFF
TRBJ2-7 . . TRBV4-3 TGCGCCAGCAGTACCCCTGATGATTACGAGCAGTACTTC CASSTPDDYEQYF
TRBJ2-5 . . TRBV7-9 TGTGCCAGCAGCTTATTTTGGGGAAACCAAGAGACCCAGTACTTC CASSLFWGNQETQYF
TRBJ2-7 . . TRBV5-6 TGTGCCAGCAGCCCCTCCCTCGGCTCCTACGAGCAGTACTTC CASSPSLGSYEQYF
TRBJ1-1 . . TRBV5-1 TGCGCCAGCAGCGGTTCGGGGGCGGGGAACACTGAAGCTTTCTTT CASSGSGAGNTEAFF
TRBJ1-1 . TRBD1 TRBV10-3 TGTGCCATCAGTGTCCAACAGGGGGAGAACACTGAAGCTTTCTTT CAISVQQGENTEAFF
TRBJ2-7 many . TRBV15 TGTGCCACCAGCGAGGGCAGGGTGAAGGACGAGCAGTACTTC CATSEGRVKDEQYF
TRBJ1-4 few . TRBV12-3/TRBV12-4 TGTGCCAGCAGTTTACGGCGAAATGAAAAACTGTTTTTT CASSLRRNEKLFF
TRBJ2-5 few TRBD2 TRBV7-6 TGTGCCAGCAGCCCCCAACCTAGCGGGGAAGAGACCCAGTACTTC CASSPQPSGEETQYF
TRBJ2-7 . . TRBV28 TGTGCCAGCAGCGGGAGCCGGGATACGGGGTTCTACGAGCAGTACTTC CASSGSRDTGFYEQYF
TRBJ1-1 few . TRBV10-3 TGTGCCACCAAGACTAGGGGGGCGAACACTGAAGCTTTCTTT CATKTRGANTEAFF
TRBJ2-7 . . TRBV5-1 TGCGCCAGCAGCTTGATCAGGGGTTACGAGCAGTACTTC CASSLIRGYEQYF
TRBJ1-1 . TRBD1 TRBV4-1 TGCGCCAGCAGCCAACGACAGGGGTCGGCTTTCTTT CASSQRQGSAFF
TRBJ2-1 . . TRBV7-2 . CASSFGGGSGFF
TRBJ2-1 . TRBD2 TRBV27 TGTGCCAGCAGCAATCAACTAGCGGGAGAATACAATGAGCAGTTCTTC CASSNQLAGEYNEQFF
TRBJ2-2 . TRBD2 TRBV6-1 TGTGCCAGCATCCGACTAGCGGGGGGTACCGGGGAGCTGTTTTTT CASIRLAGGTGELFF
TRBJ2-5 . . TRBV7-2 TGTGCCAGCAGCTTATACCGGGGTATTAACCAAGAGACCCAGTACTTC CASSLYRGINQETQYF
TRBJ2-4 few TRBD1 TRBV7-9 TGTGCCAGCAGCCTCAAAACCGGACAGGGGGCGTCTACCAAAAACATTCAGTACTTC CASSLKTGQGASTKNIQYF